The sequence of this T cell receptor (beta chain) was determined in a study of early T cells in non-severe SARS-CoV-2 infection (dated by TCRdb to the early 2020s). In the study overall: Because TCR sequencing was done on bulk RNA from unsorted whole blood, the alpha and beta chains could not be paired.

As encoded in the germline V gene, CDR1 is SQVTM while CDR2 is ANQGSEA. There are 12 amino acids in the CDR3, from cysteine to phenylalanine inclusive. Just CDR3 DNA is preserved here, 36 bases in frame from base 1. The trim is 6 bases for V and 7 bases for J, with a gap of 15 bases between the germline ends. A case-control design nested within a healthcare worker cohort in London, UK, was used, with weekly nasopharyngeal swab PCR tests and blood sampling performed. Between 23 and 31 March 2020, the week of the UK lockdown, healthcare workers were enrolled and then followed up weekly for as long as 16 weeks. The method behind the library was 5' RACE. TCRdb names NextSeq 500 as the instrument used. The TCR library protocol attached unique molecular identifiers to individual cDNA molecules to correct for sequencing error and PCR bias. Both TCR alpha and beta chains were sequenced, and tight co-correlation was observed between alpha and beta sequence abundances in each sample. The published analysis was carried out like this. V gene, J gene and CDR3 annotation of TCR sequences was performed with Decombinator V4. Expanded TCRs were defined as changing significantly between any two time points under a Poisson model with p below 0.0001. TCR abundances were normalised to the total number of TCRs sequenced per sample and were expressed as counts per million. TRAV1-2 paired with TRAJ12, TRAJ20 or TRAJ33 defined MAIT TCRs, while TRAV10 paired with TRAJ18 defined iNKT TCRs. A search of VDJdb, accessed on 1 November 2021, was run for TCRs annotated to CMV, EBV and SARS-CoV-2, with TCRs annotated for multiple antigens excluded. Through fastp at Q25 and MiXCR, TCRdb rebuilt clones from the public reads, retaining in-frame beta chains. For every CDR3 protein sequence, its rows merge into one entry that carries the most common genes and DNA. TCRdb assigned the V and J calls; the authors' analysis was not used. The sample table records some 45,000 distinct CDR3 sequences; about 4.2% of these occur just once. The ten largest clones add up to roughly 6% of the sample.

Beyond this particular receptor, the publication reports: VDJdb matching was skewed toward anti-spike CD8 responses and likely underestimated virus-specific expansions by missing private and CD4 specificities.

At least ten counts were recorded for this clonotype. Its antigen is unknown. No quality values exist for individual bases; no much larger clone is one base distant. The rearranged chain carries TRBV29-1 and TRBJ1-1; there is no confident call for the D gene. The sequence was collected from an adult who was a healthcare worker with PCR-confirmed SARS-CoV-2 infection or an uninfected control (not recorded which). The specimen was whole blood. The bases read TGCAGCGTGGCAACACGGAAGCTTGAAGCTTTCTTT. Its translation reads: CSVATRKLEAFF.